The next 22 T cell receptor beta chains were all read from a single sample in a study of blood T cell repertoires in COVID-19. Method: immunoSEQ multiplex PCR; TCRdb's copy keeps in-frame clones and lacks some. The sample holds about 190,000 clones, around 89% seen once. Sample: peripheral blood. Receptors were obtained from a human donor in a cohort sampled during active COVID-19.

This rearrangement joins TRBV30 to TRBJ2-6; maybe TRBD1 (6 bases). Germline-derived CDR1 and CDR2 are GTSNPN and SVGIG (reference sequence). CDR3 length equals 16 residues. V was clipped by 2 bases and J by 0 bases, with 11 bases between them. CDR3 loop: CAWSTPTGSGANVLTF. CDR3 DNA: TGTGCCTGGAGTACCCCGACAGGCTCTGGGGCCAACGTCCTGACTTTC.

This chain connects TRBV5-6 to TRBJ2-2; no reliable D call. Germline CDR1 and CDR2: SGHDT and YYEEEE. This CDR3 has 17 residues. Trimming removed 2 bases at V and 2 bases at J, with 16 bases between. CDR3 amino acids: CASSFLLDNRNTGELFF. DNA of the CDR3: TGTGCCAGCAGCTTTTTATTAGACAATCGAAACACCGGGGAGCTGTTTTTT.

In DNA, the CDR3 is TGTGCCAGTAGTCCACCCGGGACAGGGCCGTTATTTAGCAATCAGCCCCAGCATTTT. Its protein product is CASSPPGTGPLFSNQPQHF. The rearrangement joins TRBV19 to TRBJ1-5; 9 positions match TRBD1. Losses at the gene ends were 5 bases for V and 0 bases for J; bases not matched to a gene: 14. This CDR3 comprises 19 residues. Germline V lookup: CDR1 LNHDA, CDR2 SQIVND (reference sequence). Together with reference TRBV19 and TRBJ1-5, the CDR3 gives the full variable domain: DGGITQSPKYLFRKEGQNVTLSCEQNLNHDAMYWYRQDPGQGLRLIYYSQIVNDFQKGDIAEGYSVSREKKESFPLTVTSAQKNPTAFYLCASSPPGTGPLFSNQPQHFGDGTRLSIL.

The chain employs TRBV4-3 and TRBJ2-7; TRBD1 agrees at 7 bases. V lost 5 bases to trimming and J lost 3 bases; unmatched junction nucleotides: 7. The CDR3 loop spans 14 amino acids. Germline V gene data show CDR1 as LGHNA and CDR2 as YSLEER. Here the CDR3 DNA reads TGCGCCAGCAGCATGGACAGGTTCCTCTACGAGCAGTACTTC. Protein sequence: CASSMDRFLYEQYF.

J is TRBJ2-2 and V is TRBV29-1; 7 positions match TRBD1. Trimming at V came to 6 bases and at J to 3 bases, leaving 10 bases not matched to a gene. Germline lookup yields CDR1 SQVTM and CDR2 ANQGSEA. The CDR3 is made up of 15 amino acids. This CDR3 reads CSVRRQGLDTGELFF. The CDR3 DNA sequence: TGCAGCGTCCGAAGACAGGGCCTCGACACCGGGGAGCTGTTTTTT.

The chain uses TRBV6-5 and TRBJ2-1, with 12 positions matching TRBD2. This CDR3 comprises 15 residues. J gave up 8 bases and V 5 bases, and 7 bases lay outside the gene matches. The germline V gene has CDR1 MNHEY and CDR2 SVGAGI. CDR3 amino acids: CASSRLAGAPHEQFF. The CDR3 DNA sequence: TGTGCCAGCAGTAGACTAGCGGGGGCCCCCCATGAGCAGTTCTTC.

This sequence joins TRBV6-5 and TRBJ1-1; D ambiguous. Germline values: CDR1 MNHEY, CDR2 SVGAGI. Trimming removed 4 bases from V and 4 bases from J, with 16 bases in between. The CDR3 is 15 amino acids. In nucleotides, the CDR3 is TGTGCCAGCAGTTCCGGGTCCGGATATGGCACTGAAGCTTTCTTT. Its protein product is CASSSGSGYGTEAFF.

The chain has TRBV5-4 and TRBJ2-5, with TRBD2 as a possible D gene (5 bases). Per the germline V gene, CDR1 is SGHNT and CDR2 is YYREEE (reference sequence). The CDR3 consists of 16 residues. Trimming removed 2 bases at V and 2 bases at J, with 16 bases between. CDR3 in DNA: TGTGCCAGCAGCTTCCGGCGGGTTAGAGGTCAAGAGACCCAGTACTTC. Protein product: CASSFRRVRGQETQYF. Using reference TRBV5-4 and TRBJ2-5 for the parts outside the CDR3, the full variable domain is ETGVTQSPTHLIKTRGQQVTLRCSSQSGHNTVSWYQQALGQGPQFIFQYYREEENGRGNFPPRFSGLQFPNYSSELNVNALELDDSALYLCASSFRRVRGQETQYFGPGTRLLVL.

V gene TRBV9 combines with J gene TRBJ1-2; D gene uncertain. CDR3 length: 13 amino acids. Germline-derived CDR1 and CDR2 are SGDLS and YYNGEE. Trimming took off 4 bases at V and 7 bases at J, with 14 bases between the two ends. As DNA, the CDR3 is TGTGCCAGCAGCTCACCGGGGATTGGTGGCTACACCTTC. Translating it yields CASSSPGIGGYTF.

The table lists this clone with a few counts. V usage is TRBV27 and J usage is TRBJ2-3, with TRBD2 matching 7 bases. V dropped 6 bases and J dropped 5; count of bases not matched to a gene: 8. This CDR3 comprises 14 residues. Germline V CDR1 and CDR2: MNHEY, SMNVEV (reference sequence). For the CDR3, the DNA is TGTGCCAGCAGCGGGACTATGGGATTAGATACGCAGTATTTT. This sequence encodes CASSGTMGLDTQYF.

The CDR3 sequence is CASSDRARSPLHF. Here the CDR3 DNA reads TGTGCCAGCAGTGACAGGGCGCGTTCACCCCTCCACTTT. This chain joins TRBV25-1 and TRBJ1-6; tentatively, D is TRBD1 (5 bases). Trimming left V 3 bases short and J 9 bases short, with 9 bases between. Germline values: CDR1 MGHDK, CDR2 SYGVNS. This CDR3 spans 13 amino acids.

The rearrangement joins TRBV30 to TRBJ1-2; 7 positions match TRBD1. This CDR3 is 12 amino acids long. Trimming took 8 bases from V and 10 from J; bases not matched to a gene: 13. Germline V lookup: CDR1 GTSNPN, CDR2 SVGIG (reference sequence). The CDR3 sequence: CAGRQGGLDYTF. The CDR3 DNA is TGTGCCGGACGACAGGGCGGGCTAGACTACACCTTC.

The chain employs TRBV3-1 (or the pseudogene TRBV3-2) and TRBJ1-2; 8 bases fit TRBD1. CDR1 is LGHDT, CDR2 YNNKEL, per germline (reference sequence). After removal of 4 bases from V and 5 bases from J, the junction contained 21 bases not matched to a gene. The CDR3 is 19 amino acids. In DNA, the CDR3 is TGTGCCAGCAGCCTCGGGTCGCAGGGGGCTTTACAGTTGGCATATGGCTACACCTTC. It is translated as CASSLGSQGALQLAYGYTF.

The chain joins TRBV6-2 or TRBV6-3 to TRBJ2-7, with D possibly being TRBD2 (5 bases). V lost 2 bases and J lost 2, with 7 bases in between. The germline V gene has CDR1 MNHEY and CDR2 SVGEGT. This CDR3 is 13 amino acids long. CDR3 DNA: TGTGCCAGCAGTTACGGGAGTACCTACGAGCAGTACTTC. It translates to CASSYGSTYEQYF.

This chain links TRBV30 with TRBJ1-3; no clear D. Deletions cut 7 bases from V and 4 bases from J, with 8 bases between. CDR3 size: 11 residues. The germline gives CDR1 GTSNPN, CDR2 SVGIG (reference sequence). CDR3 in amino acids: CAFGEGNTIYF. Written as DNA, the CDR3 is TGTGCCTTTGGGGAGGGAAACACCATATATTTT.

This chain uses TRBV5-1 with TRBJ2-3; perhaps TRBD2 as D (6 bases). CDR1 and CDR2 (germline): SGHRS, YFSETQ. The CDR3 has 15 amino acids. V was trimmed by 0 bases and J by 3 bases, leaving 11 bases between them. In DNA form, the CDR3 reads TGCGCCAGCAGCTTGGGGGGACTTACAACAGATACGCAGTATTTT. Translation gives CASSLGGLTTDTQYF.

V and J are TRBV10-3 and TRBJ2-7; TRBD2 matches 10 bases. The CDR3 is 17 amino acids. The V segment lost 2 bases and the J segment 5 bases; nucleotides outside the gene matches: 12. Germline lookup yields CDR1 ENHRY and CDR2 SYGVKD. CDR3 coding DNA: TGTGCCATCAGTGAGAGGTGGCTAGCGGGAGATACCCACGAGCAGTACTTC. The encoded protein is CAISERWLAGDTHEQYF.

The chain employs TRBV14 and TRBJ1-1; TRBD1 aligns across 7 bases. This CDR3 contains 16 residues. Germline V gene sequence: CDR1 SGHDN, CDR2 FVKESK. V lost 6 bases and J lost 1; bases outside the gene matches: 11. CDR3 nucleotide sequence: TGTGCCAGCAGGAAATCAGGGGGTATGGGGAACACTGAAGCTTTCTTT. The encoded protein is CASRKSGGMGNTEAFF. The full variable domain, rest sourced from reference TRBV14 and TRBJ1-1, is EAGVTQFPSHSVIEKGQTVTLRCDPISGHDNLYWYRRVMGKEIKFLLHFVKESKQDESGMPNNRFLAERTGGTYSTLKVQPAELEDSGVYFCASRKSGGMGNTEAFFGQGTRLTVV.

The chain joins TRBV24-1 to TRBJ2-5, with TRBD1 identical over 10 bases. J lost 5 bases, V lost 4 bases, and 6 bases had no gene match. CDR1 KGHDR and CDR2 SFDVKD come from the germline V gene. The CDR3 runs to 15 residues. In DNA form, the CDR3 reads TGTGCCACCAGTGAAGTGACAGGGGGCCGGGAGACCCAGTACTTC. It is translated as CATSEVTGGRETQYF.

This sequence joins TRBV3-1 (or the pseudogene TRBV3-2) and TRBJ1-2; no clear D gene. V was trimmed by 1 base and J by 5 bases, leaving 17 bases between them. Germline V gene sequence: CDR1 LGHDT, CDR2 YNNKEL (reference sequence). The length of the CDR3 is 16 residues. The CDR3 is CASSQAPLGGAYGYTF. CDR3 in DNA: TGTGCCAGCAGCCAAGCCCCCTTGGGAGGCGCATATGGCTACACCTTC.

This clone has more than one count but fewer than ten. This chain links TRBV18 with TRBJ2-1; 9 nucleotides line up with TRBD1. J gave up 6 bases and V 8 bases, and 11 bases lay outside the gene matches. The germline V gene encodes CDR1 KGHSH and CDR2 LQKENI. The CDR3 extends over 15 amino acids. This CDR3 reads CASGETGGAGNEQFF. For the CDR3, the DNA is TGTGCCAGCGGGGAAACAGGGGGCGCTGGCAATGAGCAGTTCTTC. The variable domain in full, with the rest retrieved from reference TRBV18 and TRBJ2-1, is NAGVMQNPRHLVRRRGQEARLRCSPMKGHSHVYWYRQLPEEGLKFMVYLQKENIIDESGMPKERFSAEFPKEGPSILRIQQVVRGDSAAYFCASGETGGAGNEQFFGPGTRLTVL.

This chain joins TRBV7-9 and TRBJ2-7; D unclear. CDR1 is SEHNR, CDR2 FQNEAQ, per germline (reference sequence). This CDR3 is built from 16 residues. The V and J ends lost 5 bases and 2 bases respectively, with 19 bases between them. CDR3 region: CASSPHFFVPPYEQYF. The DNA for the CDR3 is TGTGCCAGCAGCCCTCACTTTTTTGTTCCCCCCTACGAGCAGTACTTC.